This T cell receptor beta chain was captured by sequencing in a study of blood T cell repertoires in COVID-19. Sequencing used immunoSEQ multiplex PCR; TCRdb keeps in-frame clones, though not all of them. Of fewer than 350,000 clones detected, around 90% appear once; the ten largest clones hold approximately 8.8%. The germline V gene encodes CDR1 SNHLY and CDR2 FYNNEI. V gave up 8 bases and J gave up 4 bases; unmatched junction bases: 12. The CDR3 has 15 amino acids. The sample holds one count of this clone. The receptor's source is a man aged 18 to 30 with active or convalescent COVID-19. The sequencing sample was made of peripheral blood. V gene TRBV2 combines with J gene TRBJ1-1; 8 bases are shared with TRBD1. In DNA form, the CDR3 reads TGTGCCAGCTCGCTCAGGGGGCCCACCAGCACTGAAGCTTTCTTT. This gives the protein CASSLRGPTSTEAFF.